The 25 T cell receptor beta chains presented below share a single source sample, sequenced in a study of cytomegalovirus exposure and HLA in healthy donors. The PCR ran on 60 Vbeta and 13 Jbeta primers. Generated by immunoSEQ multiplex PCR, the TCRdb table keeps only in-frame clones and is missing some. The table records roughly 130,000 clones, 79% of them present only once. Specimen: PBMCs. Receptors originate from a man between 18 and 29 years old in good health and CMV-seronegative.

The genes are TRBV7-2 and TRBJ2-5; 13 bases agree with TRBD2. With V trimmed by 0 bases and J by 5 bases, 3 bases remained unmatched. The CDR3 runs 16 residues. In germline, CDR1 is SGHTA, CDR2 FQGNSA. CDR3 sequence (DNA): TGTGCCAGCAGCTTAGCGGGACTAGCGGGGTCGGAGACCCAGTACTTC. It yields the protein CASSLAGLAGSETQYF.

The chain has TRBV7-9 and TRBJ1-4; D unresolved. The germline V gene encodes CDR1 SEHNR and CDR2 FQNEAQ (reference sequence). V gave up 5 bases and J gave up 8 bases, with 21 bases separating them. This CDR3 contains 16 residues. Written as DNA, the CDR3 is TGTGCCAGCAGCACAAGAGACCCGAAGAGGGAAGAAAAACTGTTTTTT. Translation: CASSTRDPKREEKLFF.

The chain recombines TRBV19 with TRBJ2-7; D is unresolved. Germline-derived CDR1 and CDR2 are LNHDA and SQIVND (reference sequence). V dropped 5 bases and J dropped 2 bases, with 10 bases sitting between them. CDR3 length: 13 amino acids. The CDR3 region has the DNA TGTGCCAGTAGTCTGACACCTACCTACGAGCAGTACTTC. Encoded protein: CASSLTPTYEQYF.

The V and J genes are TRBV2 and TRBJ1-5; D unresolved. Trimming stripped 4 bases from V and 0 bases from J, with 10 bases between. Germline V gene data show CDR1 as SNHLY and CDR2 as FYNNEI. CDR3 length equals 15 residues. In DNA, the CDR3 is TGTGCCAGCAGTGCCGGACTTTATAGCAATCAGCCCCAGCATTTT. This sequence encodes CASSAGLYSNQPQHF.

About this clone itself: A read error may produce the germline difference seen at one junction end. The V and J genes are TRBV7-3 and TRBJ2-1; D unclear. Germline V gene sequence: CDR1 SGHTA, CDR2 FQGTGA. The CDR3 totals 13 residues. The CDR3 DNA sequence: TGTTCCAGCAGCTTAACGGCAAACAATGAGCAGTTCTTC. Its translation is CSSSLTANNEQFF.

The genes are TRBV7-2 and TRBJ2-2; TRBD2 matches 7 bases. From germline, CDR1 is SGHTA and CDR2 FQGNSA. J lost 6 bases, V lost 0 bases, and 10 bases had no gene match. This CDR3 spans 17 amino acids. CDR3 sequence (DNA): TGTGCCAGCAGCTTAGCCAGGGCGGCAGGGAGGGCCGGGGAGCTGTTTTTT. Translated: CASSLARAAGRAGELFF.

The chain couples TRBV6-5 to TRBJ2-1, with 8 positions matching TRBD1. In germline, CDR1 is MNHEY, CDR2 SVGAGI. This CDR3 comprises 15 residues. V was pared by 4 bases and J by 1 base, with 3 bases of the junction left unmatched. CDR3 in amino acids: CASSLGQGSYNEQFF. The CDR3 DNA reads TGTGCCAGCAGTTTAGGACAGGGTTCCTACAATGAGCAGTTCTTC.

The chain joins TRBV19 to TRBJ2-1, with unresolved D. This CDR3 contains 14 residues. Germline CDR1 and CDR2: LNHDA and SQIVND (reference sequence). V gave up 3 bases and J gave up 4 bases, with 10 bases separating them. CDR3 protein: CASSIRPGYNEQFF. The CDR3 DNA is TGTGCCAGTAGTATCCGCCCAGGATACAATGAGCAGTTCTTC.

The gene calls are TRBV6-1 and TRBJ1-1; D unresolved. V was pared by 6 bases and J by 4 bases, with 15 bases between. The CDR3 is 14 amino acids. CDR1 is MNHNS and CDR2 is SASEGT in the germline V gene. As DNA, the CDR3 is TGTGCCAGCAGCGCGAGAGGGCGGAGCACTGAAGCTTTCTTT. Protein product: CASSARGRSTEAFF.

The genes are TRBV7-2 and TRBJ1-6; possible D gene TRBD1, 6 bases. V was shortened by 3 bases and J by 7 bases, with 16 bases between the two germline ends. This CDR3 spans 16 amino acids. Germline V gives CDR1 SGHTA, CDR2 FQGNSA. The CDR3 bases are TGTGCCAGCAGCTTCGGGGGGCTTCGCATGAATTCACCCCTCCACTTT. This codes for CASSFGGLRMNSPLHF.

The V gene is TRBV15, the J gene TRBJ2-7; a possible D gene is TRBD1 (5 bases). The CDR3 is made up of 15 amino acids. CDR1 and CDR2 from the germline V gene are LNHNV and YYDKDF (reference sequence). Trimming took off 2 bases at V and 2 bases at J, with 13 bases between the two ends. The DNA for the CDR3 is TGTGCCACCAGCAGAATTACAGGTATCCCCTACGAGCAGTACTTC. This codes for CATSRITGIPYEQYF.

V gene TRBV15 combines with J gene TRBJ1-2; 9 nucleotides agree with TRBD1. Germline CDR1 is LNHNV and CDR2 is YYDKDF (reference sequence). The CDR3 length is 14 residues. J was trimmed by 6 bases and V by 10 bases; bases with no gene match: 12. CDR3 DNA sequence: TGTGCCATTCAATCCGGGACAGGGCTACATGGCTACACCTTC. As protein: CAIQSGTGLHGYTF.

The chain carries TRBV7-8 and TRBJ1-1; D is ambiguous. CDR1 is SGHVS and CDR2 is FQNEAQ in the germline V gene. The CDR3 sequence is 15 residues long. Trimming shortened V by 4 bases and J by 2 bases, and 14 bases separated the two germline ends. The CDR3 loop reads CASSSPSRSNTEAFF. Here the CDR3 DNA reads TGTGCCAGCAGCTCACCGTCCCGGAGTAACACTGAAGCTTTCTTT. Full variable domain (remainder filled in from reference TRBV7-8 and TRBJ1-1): GAGVSQSPRYKVAKRGQDVALRCDPISGHVSLFWYQQALGQGPEFLTYFQNEAQLDKSGLPSDRFFAERPEGSVSTLKIQRTQQEDSAVYLCASSSPSRSNTEAFFGQGTRLTVV.

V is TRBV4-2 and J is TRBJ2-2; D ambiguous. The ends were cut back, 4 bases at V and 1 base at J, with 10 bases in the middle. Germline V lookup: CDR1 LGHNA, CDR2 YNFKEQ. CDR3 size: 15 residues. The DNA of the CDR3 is TGTGCCAGCAGCCGGCCCGACTTGAACACCGGGGAGCTGTTTTTT. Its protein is CASSRPDLNTGELFF.

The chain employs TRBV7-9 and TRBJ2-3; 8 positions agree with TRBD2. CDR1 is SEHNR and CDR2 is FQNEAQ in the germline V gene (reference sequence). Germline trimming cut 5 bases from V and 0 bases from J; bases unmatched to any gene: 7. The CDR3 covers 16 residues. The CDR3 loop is CASSGRLASSTDTQYF. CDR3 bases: TGTGCCAGCAGCGGCAGACTAGCGTCAAGCACAGATACGCAGTATTTT.

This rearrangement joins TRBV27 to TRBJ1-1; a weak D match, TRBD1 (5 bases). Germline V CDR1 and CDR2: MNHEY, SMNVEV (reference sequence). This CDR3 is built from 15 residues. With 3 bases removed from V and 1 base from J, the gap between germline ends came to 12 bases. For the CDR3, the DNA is TGTGCCAGCAGTTTCTCTAGACAGCGGAACACTGAAGCTTTCTTT. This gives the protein CASSFSRQRNTEAFF.

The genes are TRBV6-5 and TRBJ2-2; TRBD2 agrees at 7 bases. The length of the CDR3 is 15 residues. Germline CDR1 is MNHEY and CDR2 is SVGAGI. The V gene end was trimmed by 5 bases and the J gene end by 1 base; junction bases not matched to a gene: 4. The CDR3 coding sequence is TGTGCCAGCAGTCCGATAGCGGGGAACACCGGGGAGCTGTTTTTT. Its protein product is CASSPIAGNTGELFF.

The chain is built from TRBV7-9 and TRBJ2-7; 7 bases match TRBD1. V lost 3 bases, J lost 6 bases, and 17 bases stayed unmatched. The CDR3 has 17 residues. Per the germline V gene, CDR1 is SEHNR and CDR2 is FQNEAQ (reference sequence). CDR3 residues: CASSLTGTRLRGGEQYF. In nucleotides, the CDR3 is TGTGCCAGCAGCTTGACAGGGACCCGTCTGAGAGGTGGCGAGCAGTACTTC.

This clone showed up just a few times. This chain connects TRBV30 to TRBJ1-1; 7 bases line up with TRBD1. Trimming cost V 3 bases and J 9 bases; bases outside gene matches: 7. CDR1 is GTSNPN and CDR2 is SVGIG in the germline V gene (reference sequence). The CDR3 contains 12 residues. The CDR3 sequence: CAWRVATGKAFF. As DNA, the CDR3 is TGTGCCTGGAGGGTCGCGACAGGGAAAGCTTTCTTT.

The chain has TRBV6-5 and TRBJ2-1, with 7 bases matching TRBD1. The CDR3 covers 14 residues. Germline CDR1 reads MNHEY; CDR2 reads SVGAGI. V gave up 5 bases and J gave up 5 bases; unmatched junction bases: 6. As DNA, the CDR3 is TGTGCCAGCAGTCAGGGGGTCGTTAACAATGAGCAGTTCTTC. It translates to CASSQGVVNNEQFF.

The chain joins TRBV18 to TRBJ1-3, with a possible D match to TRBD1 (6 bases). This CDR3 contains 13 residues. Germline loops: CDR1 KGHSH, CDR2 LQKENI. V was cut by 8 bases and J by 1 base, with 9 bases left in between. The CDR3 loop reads CASTGQSGNTIYF. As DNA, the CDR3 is TGTGCCAGCACCGGACAGTCTGGAAACACCATATATTTT.

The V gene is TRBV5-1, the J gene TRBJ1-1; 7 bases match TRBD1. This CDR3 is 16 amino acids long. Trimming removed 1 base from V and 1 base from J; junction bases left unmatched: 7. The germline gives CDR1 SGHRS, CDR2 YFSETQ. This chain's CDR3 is CASSLTEQGPNTEAFF. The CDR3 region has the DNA TGCGCCAGCAGCTTGACTGAACAGGGGCCGAACACTGAAGCTTTCTTT.

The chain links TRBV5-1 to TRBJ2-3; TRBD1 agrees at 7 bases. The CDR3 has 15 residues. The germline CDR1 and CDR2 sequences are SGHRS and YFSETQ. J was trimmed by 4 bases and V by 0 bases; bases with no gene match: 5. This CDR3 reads CASSLEDRLADTQYF. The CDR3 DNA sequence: TGCGCCAGCAGCTTGGAGGACAGGCTGGCAGATACGCAGTATTTT.

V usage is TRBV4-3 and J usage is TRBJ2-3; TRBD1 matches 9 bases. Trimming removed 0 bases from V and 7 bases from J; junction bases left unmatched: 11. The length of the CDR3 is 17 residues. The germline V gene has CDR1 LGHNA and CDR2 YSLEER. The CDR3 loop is CASSQDPSGQGAYTQYF. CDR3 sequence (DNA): TGCGCCAGCAGCCAAGATCCCTCGGGACAGGGTGCCTATACGCAGTATTTT.

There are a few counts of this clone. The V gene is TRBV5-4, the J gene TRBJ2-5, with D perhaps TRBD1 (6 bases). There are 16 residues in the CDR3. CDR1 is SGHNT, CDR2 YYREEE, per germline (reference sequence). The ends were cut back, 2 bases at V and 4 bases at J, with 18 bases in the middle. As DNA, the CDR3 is TGTGCCAGCAGCTTCCGGACAGTTCTCCCAGGAGAGACCCAGTACTTC. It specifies CASSFRTVLPGETQYF.